The clone carrying this TCR beta chain appeared once. Naive CD8 cells comprised CD45RO-negative, CCR7-positively selected cells, excluding terminally differentiated effector memory CD45RA+ cells. This entry is derived from a study of shared clonotypes between healthy human individuals. Assay used: immunoSEQ multiplex PCR; TCRdb lists only in-frame clones, some missing. The data show some 2.1 million clones, about 95% seen once. This receptor was identified in a man between 18 and 35 years old in good health. Sequenced material: naive CD8+ T cells sorted from blood.

CDR3 bases: TGCAGCGTTGAAGAGGGGAGTTCTGAAGCTTTCTTT. This translates into CSVEEGSSEAFF. J is TRBJ1-1 and V is TRBV29-1; no firm D call. V gave up 0 bases and J gave up 6 bases, with 8 bases separating them. There are 12 residues in the CDR3. Germline V gives CDR1 SQVTM, CDR2 ANQGSEA.